This T cell receptor beta chain was documented in a study of cytomegalovirus exposure and HLA in healthy donors. Study-wide results and caveats: Most of the TCR beta V segments (in an earlier analysis) were productive either about 87% or about 30% of the time.

This clone was recorded a few times. Its antigen is as yet unknown. The PCR had 60 Vbeta and 13 Jbeta primers. Clones were read by immunoSEQ multiplex PCR, and TCRdb kept only the in-frame ones, dropping some. The data hold 150,000 to 200,000 clones, with about 81% observed a single time. This CDR3 has 13 amino acids. Germline-derived CDR1 and CDR2 are LNHNV and YYDKDF (reference sequence). Trimming cost V 0 bases and J 5 bases, with 8 bases left between them. The chain couples TRBV15 to TRBJ2-7; D might be TRBD2 (5 bases). The clonotype originates from a man younger than 30 in good health and CMV-seronegative. The sequenced sample consisted of PBMCs. CDR3 nucleotides: TGTGCCACCAGCAGAGATGAGGGCCACGAGCAGTACTTC. It translates to CATSRDEGHEQYF.